This is a list of T cell receptor beta chains from one sample in a study of T cell responses to AZD1222 COVID-19 vaccine. The repertoire was sequenced with immunoSEQ multiplex PCR; TCRdb's copy has only in-frame clones and lacks some. The repertoire holds about 140,000 clones, with roughly 84% as singletons. The material sequenced was peripheral blood, taken on day 0 of AZD1222 vaccination. These receptors all stem from an adult in good health. CDR3s include the opening cysteine and the closing phenylalanine or tryptophan. A D gene is named only where the DNA matches it firmly. Size is stated for part of the rows, as once, few or many counts, or as a class when the clone is expanded.

>TRBV5-1|TRBD1|NA|TRBJ1-1
TGCGCCAGCAGCTACAGGACAGGGATGGGATCTGAAGCTTTCTTT
CASSYRTGMGSEAFF
>TRBV18|NA|NA|TRBJ1-4
TGTGCCAGCTCACCCGGGCCCGCCCCCGAAAAACTGTTTTTT
CASSPGPAPEKLFF
>TRBV28|NA|NA|TRBJ1-2
TGTGCCAGCAGTTTCGGTCAGATCCGCTATGGCTACACCTTC
CASSFGQIRYGYTF
>TRBV5-1|NA|NA|TRBJ2-2
TGCGCCAGCTCCCGGACGGGACGAACGAACATTGAGGGGACCGGGGAGCTGTTTTTT
CASSRTGRTNIEGTGELFF
>TRBV6-5|NA|NA|TRBJ2-5
TGTGCCAGCAGTTACGAGGAGCAAGAGACCCAGTACTTC
CASSYEEQETQYF
>TRBV6-5|NA|NA|TRBJ1-2
TGTGCCAGCAGCTCACAGGTCGGCGGCTACACCTTC
CASSSQVGGYTF
>TRBV7-9|TRBD1|NA|TRBJ2-3
TGTGCCAGCAGCCTACCTCAGGGGGCCGGCACAGATACGCAGTATTTT
CASSLPQGAGTDTQYF
>TRBV3-1/TRBV3-2|NA|NA|TRBJ2-5
TGTGCCAGCAGCCAACGAATAGGGTCGGTCCAAGAGACCCAGTACTTC
CASSQRIGSVQETQYF
>TRBV7-8|NA|NA|TRBJ1-2
TGTGCCAGCAGCTTAGCTGATTTGGGCTATGGCTACACCTTC
CASSLADLGYGYTF
>TRBV24-1|NA|NA|TRBJ1-4
TGTGCCACCAGTGATGGGTCCGAGACAGAAAAACTGTTTTTT
CATSDGSETEKLFF
>TRBV7-6|NA|NA|TRBJ1-5
TGTGCCAGCAGCTTAGGATGGGAGCGGAGCAATCAGCCCCAGCATTTT
CASSLGWERSNQPQHF
>TRBV3-1/TRBV3-2|NA|NA|TRBJ1-2
TGTGCCAGCAGCCAAGATCGAGGGGATGGCTACACCTTC
CASSQDRGDGYTF
>TRBV7-9|NA|NA|TRBJ1-6
TGTGCCAGCAGCCTAACAGGCGCAGGCCTCCACTTT
CASSLTGAGLHF
>TRBV30|NA|NA|TRBJ1-1
TGTGCCTGGAATATGGGGGGGAACACTGAAGCTTTCTTT
CAWNMGGNTEAFF
>TRBV10-3|NA|once|TRBJ1-4
TGTGCCATCAGTGACCAACTAACAACTAATGAAAAACTGTTTTTT
CAISDQLTTNEKLFF
>TRBV5-6|TRBD1|NA|TRBJ2-7
TGTGCCAGCAGCTTAGACAGGGTAGGGGAGCAGTACTTC
CASSLDRVGEQYF
>TRBV27|NA|NA|TRBJ1-6
TGTGCCAGCAGTACCACCTACGACAGTAATTCACCCCTCCACTTT
CASSTTYDSNSPLHF
>TRBV9|NA|once|TRBJ1-2
TGTGCCAGCAGCGTCGGGGCAGATTATGGCTACACCTTC
CASSVGADYGYTF
>TRBV6-1|TRBD1|NA|TRBJ1-5
TGTGCCAGCAGTGCCCACCCGGGACAGTCCAATAATCAGCCCCAGCATTTT
CASSAHPGQSNNQPQHF
>TRBV6-5|NA|NA|TRBJ2-2
TGTGCCAGCAGTTACATGTCCGGGCCCCCCATCGGGGAGCTGTTTTTT
CASSYMSGPPIGELFF
>TRBV2|TRBD1|NA|TRBJ1-6
TGTGCCAGCAGTGAGAGGGGGCAGAATTCACCCCTCCACTTT
CASSERGQNSPLHF
>TRBV11-3|NA|NA|TRBJ2-3
TGTGCCAGCAGCTTGGGGAACAGGGATAAAGATACGCAGTATTTT
CASSLGNRDKDTQYF
>TRBV3-1/TRBV3-2|NA|NA|TRBJ2-7
TGTGCCAGCAGCCAAGAGCAAGGGGTTGGGGGGGCAGGCGAGCAGTACTTC
CASSQEQGVGGAGEQYF
>TRBV19|NA|NA|TRBJ2-6
TGTGCCAGTAGTACCTTCCGACAAATGGCCAACGTCCTGACTTTC
CASSTFRQMANVLTF
>TRBV4-1|TRBD1|NA|TRBJ1-3
TGCGCCAGCAGCCTATCGATGACAGGGAATGGAAACACCATATATTTT
CASSLSMTGNGNTIYF
>TRBV19|TRBD1|NA|TRBJ1-4
TGTGCCAGTAGTATCAAACAGGGGGCAACTAATGAAAAACTGTTTTTT
CASSIKQGATNEKLFF
>TRBV27|NA|few|TRBJ1-1
TGTGCCAGCAGTCTGGAGGGGCTGGGTGGCACTGAAGCTTTCTTT
CASSLEGLGGTEAFF
>TRBV28|TRBD1|NA|TRBJ1-2
TGTGCCAGCAGTTTCGAGCAGGGGGTGGGCACCTATGGCTACACCTTC
CASSFEQGVGTYGYTF
>TRBV27|NA|once|TRBJ1-3
TGTGCCAGCAGTTTTGGGGGGCATGGAAACACCATATATTTT
CASSFGGHGNTIYF
>TRBV5-1|TRBD1|NA|TRBJ2-5
TGCGCCAGCAGCTCGACAGGGGACGAGACCCAGTACTTC
CASSSTGDETQYF
>TRBV7-9|NA|NA|TRBJ2-1
TGTGCCAGCAGCCCACGCGGGCAGGTCTACAATGAGCAGTTCTTC
CASSPRGQVYNEQFF
>TRBV6-5|TRBD1|NA|TRBJ1-1
TGTGCCAGCACCCCGGCAGGGGGCAACACTGAAGCTTTCTTT
CASTPAGGNTEAFF
>TRBV28|TRBD1|NA|TRBJ2-7
TGTGCCAGCAGTCTGGCCGACAGGGTCGGATATACCTACGAGCAGTACTTC
CASSLADRVGYTYEQYF
>TRBV6-5|TRBD1|NA|TRBJ1-4
TGTGCCAGCACCCGACAGGGCAGGGGAAATGAAAAACTGTTTTTT
CASTRQGRGNEKLFF
>TRBV3-1/TRBV3-2|NA|few|TRBJ2-7
TGTGCCAGCAGCCTGAAGGGCGAGCAGTACTTC
CASSLKGEQYF
>TRBV5-4|TRBD1|once|TRBJ1-2
TGTGCCAGCAGCTTGTTGGGACAGGGTCTTGCGGCTGGCTACACCTTC
CASSLLGQGLAAGYTF
>TRBV9|NA|NA|TRBJ1-4
TGTGCCAGCAGCGAACAAGACGTTAATGAAAAACTGTTTTTT
CASSEQDVNEKLFF
>TRBV5-1|TRBD1|NA|TRBJ1-1
TGCGCCAGCAGCTCGGGACAGGGTAGAACTGAAGCTTTCTTT
CASSSGQGRTEAFF
>TRBV12-3/TRBV12-4|NA|NA|TRBJ2-7
TGTGCCAGCAGTGTAAGGGGTTACGAGCAGTACTTC
CASSVRGYEQYF
>TRBV18|NA|NA|TRBJ1-6
TGTGCCAGCTCACCCATACTACTAACCGTACAGGGAGGCCCACATCACACACCCCTCCACTTT
CASSPILLTVQGGPHHTPLHF
>TRBV16|NA|few|TRBJ1-5
TGTGCCAGCAGCCTTACGGACCTTTATAGCAATCAGCCCCAGCATTTT
CASSLTDLYSNQPQHF
>TRBV6-1|TRBD1|NA|TRBJ2-7
TGTGCCAGCAGTTTCCGGGACAGGGAGGGCGAGCAGTACTTC
CASSFRDREGEQYF
>TRBV5-4|NA|NA|TRBJ2-3
TGTGCCAGCAGCTCTCACGGGGGAAATACGCAGTATTTT
CASSSHGGNTQYF
>TRBV6-6|NA|NA|TRBJ1-5
TGTGCCACCAAGGGTTCAGATAGCAATCAGCCCCAGCATTTT
CATKGSDSNQPQHF
>TRBV5-4|TRBD1|NA|TRBJ1-2
TGTGCCAGCAGCGTGGGACAGATGCGCTATGGCTACACCTTC
CASSVGQMRYGYTF
>TRBV3-1/TRBV3-2|TRBD2|NA|TRBJ2-2
TGTGCCAGCAGCCAACGACTAGCGGGGAACACCGGGGAGCTGTTTTTT
CASSQRLAGNTGELFF
>TRBV21-1|NA|NA|TRBJ2-5
TGTGCCAGCAACCCAGGGGCGGAGACCCAGTACTTC
CASNPGAETQYF
>TRBV19|NA|NA|TRBJ1-2
TGTGCCAGTAGTGTTGGTGGCAGGGCCTATGGCTACACCTTC
CASSVGGRAYGYTF
>TRBV9|NA|NA|TRBJ1-5
TGTGCCAGCAGCGTAGATCAGGGCAATCAGCCCCAGCATTTT
CASSVDQGNQPQHF
>TRBV9|NA|NA|TRBJ2-1
TGTGCCAGCAGCGTAGGCCCGGGCGAGATCAACAATGAGCAGTTCTTC
CASSVGPGEINNEQFF
>TRBV6-1|NA|NA|TRBJ1-1
TGTGCCAGCAGTGACAGGGGTGGGGGCACTGAAGCTTTCTTT
CASSDRGGGTEAFF
>TRBV27|NA|NA|TRBJ2-2
TGTGCCAGCAGTTGGACCGACAACACCGGGGAGCTGTTTTTT
CASSWTDNTGELFF
>TRBV5-4|NA|NA|TRBJ2-1
TGTGCCAGCAGCCTGGGCGGACAAAGGTACAATGAGCAGTTCTTC
CASSLGGQRYNEQFF
>TRBV30|NA|NA|TRBJ1-1
TGTGCCTGGGACCGATGGGTGAACACTGAAGCTTTCTTT
CAWDRWVNTEAFF
>TRBV9|NA|NA|TRBJ2-3
TGTGCCAGCAGCGTAGAGGGGCCCCCAGATACGCAGTATTTT
CASSVEGPPDTQYF
>TRBV28|NA|NA|TRBJ1-3
TGTGCCAGCAGTCCCCAGGGTGTCGGAAACACCATATATTTT
CASSPQGVGNTIYF
>TRBV6-1|TRBD1|NA|TRBJ1-5
TGTGCCAGCAGTGGAGGACAGGGGGTATCGGGACAGCCCCAGCATTTT
CASSGGQGVSGQPQHF